Following are 20 T cell receptor beta chains from one sample sequenced in a study of early T cells in non-severe SARS-CoV-2 infection. Each CDR3 protein gets one entry after TCRdb re-called the 5' RACE reads with MiXCR. Of approximately 70,000 distinct CDR3 sequences listed, roughly an eighth are singletons. The source material was whole blood. The receptors come from an adult who was a healthcare worker with PCR-confirmed SARS-CoV-2 infection or an uninfected control (not recorded which).

This clonotype was seen ten or more times. The chain carries TRBV28 and TRBJ1-2, with D hard to call. The V gene's germline CDR1 is MDHEN and CDR2 SYDVKM. The V end lost 2 bases, the J end lost 7 bases, and 11 bases lay between the germline ends. There are 13 residues in the CDR3. CDR3 sequence (DNA): TGTGCCAGCAGTTTAGTGGTTCCCCGTGGCTACACCTTC. This sequence encodes CASSLVVPRGYTF.

The chain employs TRBV6-5 and TRBJ2-3, with a weak D call TRBD1 (6 bases). Germline CDR1 reads MNHEY; CDR2 reads SVGAGI. With 1 base removed from V and 1 base from J, the gap between germline ends came to 12 bases. The CDR3 runs 16 residues. The CDR3 nucleotides are TGTGCCAGCAGTTACTACAGGGATGGGGGCACAGATACGCAGTATTTT. Its protein is CASSYYRDGGTDTQYF.

There are many counts of this clonotype. The V gene is TRBV4-3, the J gene TRBJ2-6, with 9 bases aligning to TRBD1. Trimming removed 2 bases from V and 3 bases from J; junction bases left unmatched: 11. This CDR3 has 19 amino acids. Germline loops: CDR1 LGHNA, CDR2 YSLEER. CDR3 protein: CASSQPGQGKTDGANVLTF. CDR3 coding DNA: TGCGCCAGCAGCCAACCAGGACAGGGGAAGACGGATGGGGCCAACGTCCTGACTTTC.

This clonotype occurred many times. The chain combines TRBV7-9 with TRBJ2-3, with D possibly called TRBD1 or TRBD2 (7 bases each). Germline-derived CDR1 and CDR2 are SEHNR and FQNEAQ (reference sequence). V was clipped by 5 bases and J by 4 bases, with 19 bases between them. The CDR3 contains 16 residues. CDR3 region: CASSPRASGTADTQYF. The CDR3 coding sequence is TGTGCCAGCAGCCCCCGGGCCAGCGGGACAGCAGATACGCAGTATTTT.

Ten or more counts support this clonotype. The chain links TRBV9 to TRBJ2-7, with 7 bases aligning to TRBD1. The junction had 2 bases not matched to a gene; V was cut back by 2 bases and J by 0 bases. Germline loops: CDR1 SGDLS, CDR2 YYNGEE. The CDR3 sequence is 14 residues long. This chain's CDR3 is CASSVRDSSYEQYF. CDR3 nucleotides: TGTGCCAGCAGCGTCCGGGACAGCTCCTACGAGCAGTACTTC.

The rearrangement uses TRBV29-1 and TRBJ1-1; no reliable D call. The CDR3 loop spans 11 amino acids. Germline V gene lookup returns CDR1 SQVTM and CDR2 ANQGSEA. V lost 7 bases and J lost 5, with 11 bases in between. CDR3 sequence: CSAWKRTEAFF. The CDR3 DNA reads as TGCAGCGCCTGGAAAAGGACTGAAGCTTTCTTT.

Ten or more counts support this clonotype. The chain couples TRBV7-2 to TRBJ2-7; D unresolved. Germline lookup yields CDR1 SGHTA and CDR2 FQGNSA. The CDR3 is 13 amino acids. Between the trimmed V and J ends, which lost 0 bases and 2 bases, there was a span of 5 bases. CDR3 residues: CASSLAGPYEQYF. The CDR3 nucleotides are TGTGCCAGCAGCTTAGCCGGCCCCTACGAGCAGTACTTC.

This clonotype was found many times. The chain joins TRBV6-5 to TRBJ1-1; D remains unclear. Trimming stripped 6 bases from V and 3 bases from J, with 8 bases between. The CDR3 runs to 12 residues. Germline loops: CDR1 MNHEY, CDR2 SVGAGI. CDR3 sequence (DNA): TGTGCCAGCAGCCGTAGAGACACTGAAGCTTTCTTT. This translates into CASSRRDTEAFF.

In this sample, this clonotype turned up many times. The rearrangement uses TRBV20-1 and TRBJ1-1, with 8 bases matching TRBD1. Germline V gives CDR1 DFQATT, CDR2 SNEGSKA (reference sequence). This CDR3 spans 12 amino acids. The V and J ends lost 5 bases and 4 bases, in that order; junction bases with no gene match: 3. CDR3 in amino acids: CSAGGQATEAFF. Here the CDR3 DNA reads TGCAGTGCTGGGGGACAGGCCACTGAAGCTTTCTTT.

This clonotype was observed many times. CDR3 nucleotide sequence: TGTGCCAGCAGTTACTCGCTGAGTTTGGTGCAGTACTTC. Translation gives CASSYSLSLVQYF. The chain has TRBV6-5 and TRBJ2-7; D not resolved. V lost 0 bases and J 9 bases, leaving 12 bases between the germline ends. The CDR3 is 13 residues long. The germline V gene encodes CDR1 MNHEY and CDR2 SVGAGI.

V gene TRBV20-1 combines with J gene TRBJ2-1; D unresolved. This CDR3 is built from 13 residues. Germline CDR1 and CDR2: DFQATT and SNEGSKA (reference sequence). With 2 bases removed from V and 4 bases from J, the gap between germline ends came to 9 bases. CDR3 residues: CSARNAAYNEQFF. DNA for the CDR3: TGCAGTGCTAGAAATGCGGCTTACAATGAGCAGTTCTTC.

This clonotype was seen many times. The chain has TRBV30 and TRBJ1-2; D remains unclear. The length of the CDR3 is 12 residues. Trimming pared 3 bases from V and 8 bases from J, leaving 13 bases between. Germline values: CDR1 GTSNPN, CDR2 SVGIG (reference sequence). DNA of the CDR3: TGTGCCTGGAGGGGTGACTATGGGGGCTACACCTTC. Protein: CAWRGDYGGYTF.

The table lists this clonotype with many counts. The rearrangement joins TRBV11-2 to TRBJ2-5, with D unclear. CDR3 length equals 12 residues. Trimming took off 5 bases at V and 7 bases at J, with 11 bases between the two ends. Per germline, CDR1 SGHAT and CDR2 FQNNGV. CDR3: CASSDTRVTQYF. CDR3 sequence (DNA): TGTGCCAGCAGCGACACGAGAGTGACCCAGTACTTC.

There are many counts of this clonotype. V gene TRBV7-9 combines with J gene TRBJ1-5, with D possibly being TRBD1 (5 bases). Germline loops: CDR1 SEHNR, CDR2 FQNEAQ (reference sequence). Trimming stripped 5 bases from V and 5 bases from J, with 16 bases between. The CDR3 totals 15 residues. The CDR3 reads CASSPKDRGDQPQHF. The CDR3 DNA reads TGTGCCAGCAGCCCCAAAGACCGGGGCGATCAGCCCCAGCATTTT. Variable domain in full (rest from reference TRBV7-9 and TRBJ1-5): DTGVSQNPRHKITKRGQNVTFRCDPISEHNRLYWYRQTLGQGPEFLTYFQNEAQLEKSRLLSDRFSAERPKGSFSTLEIQRTEQGDSAMYLCASSPKDRGDQPQHFGDGTRLSIL.

This clonotype came up many times. The chain has TRBV6-1 and TRBJ1-1, with D perhaps TRBD1 (5 bases). From germline, CDR1 is MNHNS and CDR2 SASEGT. Trimming took off 8 bases at V and 0 bases at J, with 10 bases between the two ends. This CDR3 contains 13 residues. The CDR3 loop is CASRGGVNTEAFF. Written as DNA, the CDR3 is TGTGCCAGCCGCGGGGGGGTGAACACTGAAGCTTTCTTT.

Many counts were recorded for this clonotype. This sequence joins TRBV5-6 and TRBJ2-1; 9 bases are shared with TRBD1. The CDR3 extends over 16 amino acids. V lost 5 bases to trimming and J lost 4 bases; unmatched junction nucleotides: 10. Germline CDR1 is SGHDT and CDR2 is YYEEEE. The CDR3 is CASRQDRGQPYNEQFF. CDR3 DNA sequence: TGTGCCAGCAGACAGGACAGGGGACAACCTTACAATGAGCAGTTCTTC.

This clonotype was seen many times. This sequence joins TRBV7-2 and TRBJ1-5; no clear D gene. The length of the CDR3 is 14 residues. Germline V gene sequence: CDR1 SGHTA, CDR2 FQGNSA. V lost 7 bases and J 4 bases, leaving 14 bases between the germline ends. The CDR3 DNA follows: TGTGCCAGCAAAATTAGTGCGGGGAATCAGCCCCAGCATTTT. This encodes CASKISAGNQPQHF.

This clonotype appeared many times. V gene TRBV7-6 combines with J gene TRBJ2-1; D tentatively reads TRBD1 or TRBD2 (6 bases each). Germline V gene lookup returns CDR1 SGHVS and CDR2 FNYEAQ. This CDR3 has 16 amino acids. Between the trimmed V and J ends, which lost 3 bases and 9 bases, there was a span of 21 bases. Here the CDR3 DNA reads TGTGCCAGCAGCTTCGGACTGTTCGGGGGCGAAGGTGAGCAGTTCTTC. It translates to CASSFGLFGGEGEQFF. Full variable domain (rest looked up from reference TRBV7-6 and TRBJ2-1): GAGVSQSPRYKVTKRGQDVALRCDPISGHVSLYWYRQALGQGPEFLTYFNYEAQQDKSGLPNDRFSAERPEGSISTLTIQRTEQRDSAMYRCASSFGLFGGEGEQFFGPGTRLTVL.

In its sample, this clonotype was seen many times. The rearrangement links TRBV27 to TRBJ1-2; 9 nucleotides align to TRBD1. This CDR3 spans 15 amino acids. Germline CDR1 and CDR2: MNHEY and SMNVEV (reference sequence). Trimming took 5 bases from V and 7 from J; bases not matched to a gene: 11. The CDR3 region is CASSAGTGRNGGYTF. CDR3 coding DNA: TGTGCCAGCAGTGCCGGGACAGGGCGGAACGGTGGCTACACCTTC.

This clonotype was observed at least ten times. The V and J genes are TRBV5-5 and TRBJ1-3; D gene ambiguous. The CDR3 has 16 residues. Looked up from germline, CDR1 is SGHKS and CDR2 is YYEKEE (reference sequence). The V end was cut by 0 bases, the J end by 0 bases, with 10 bases between. The CDR3 is CASSLAGGNSGNTIYF. The CDR3 region has the DNA TGTGCCAGCAGCTTGGCAGGCGGGAACTCTGGAAACACCATATATTTT. Variable domain in full (rest from reference TRBV5-5 and TRBJ1-3): DAGVTQSPTHLIKTRGQQVTLRCSPISGHKSVSWYQQVLGQGPQFIFQYYEKEERGRGNFPDRFSARQFPNYSSELNVNALLLGDSALYLCASSLAGGNSGNTIYFGEGSWLTVV.